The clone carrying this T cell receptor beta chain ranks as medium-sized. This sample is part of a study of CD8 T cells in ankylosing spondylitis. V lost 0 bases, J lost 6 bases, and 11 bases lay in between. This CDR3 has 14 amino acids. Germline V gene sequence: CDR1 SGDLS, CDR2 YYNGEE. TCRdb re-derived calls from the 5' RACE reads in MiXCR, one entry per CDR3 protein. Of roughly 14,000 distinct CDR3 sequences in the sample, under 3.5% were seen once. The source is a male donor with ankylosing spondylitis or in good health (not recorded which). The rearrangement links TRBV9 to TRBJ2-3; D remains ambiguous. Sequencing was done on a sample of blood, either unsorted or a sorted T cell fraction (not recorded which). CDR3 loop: CASSVAVSMDTQYF. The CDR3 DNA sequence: TGTGCCAGCAGCGTAGCGGTTTCTATGGATACGCAGTATTTT. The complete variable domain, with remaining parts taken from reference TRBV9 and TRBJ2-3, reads DSGVTQTPKHLITATGQRVTLRCSPRSGDLSVYWYQQSLDQGLQFLIQYYNGEERAKGNILERFSAQQFPDLHSELNLSSLELGDSALYFCASSVAVSMDTQYFGPGTRLTVL.